This TCR beta chain is from a study of blood T cell repertoires in COVID-19. Turning to the study itself: T cells, B-cell-depleted T cells, or PBMCs provided the cDNA or gDNA that served as material.

This clone was seen more than once but under ten times. The CDR3 covers 15 residues. CDR1 and CDR2 from the germline V gene are LNHDA and SQIVND (reference sequence). Germline trimming cut 1 base from V and 7 bases from J; bases unmatched to any gene: 4. In the source study's methods: Reference gene primer amplification gave nucleated cell count estimates. Measured with immunoSEQ multiplex PCR; TCRdb has only the in-frame clones, and not every one. D and trimming come from the DNA, and the V and J calls and clone size come from that table. The sample includes 150,000 to 180,000 clones, about four fifths of them seen just once.

The source of this sequence is a woman in her fifties or sixties with acute or convalescent COVID-19. The chain carries TRBV19 and TRBJ1-2; 12 nucleotides match TRBD1. Sequences were obtained from peripheral blood. CDR3 bases: TGTGCCAGTAGTATAGGCGGGACAGGGGGCTTTGGCTACACCTTC. Protein product: CASSIGGTGGFGYTF.